The 27 T cell receptor beta chains listed next were all sequenced from one sample in a study of cytomegalovirus exposure and HLA in healthy donors (dated by TCRdb to 2015 to 2018). The library was obtained by the immunoSEQ multiplex PCR assay. For the multiplex PCR, a mixture combining 60 forward primers for TCR Vbeta segments and 13 reverse primers for TCR Jbeta segments was used. TCRdb provides this immuneACCESS table in a form limited to in-frame rearrangements. Some clones are lacking; in checked studies, under half of them reflect an unresolved V gene, and why the rest are absent is not known. In this sample the table shows under 250,000 clones, approximately 88% of which occur a single time. Of the sample, more than 0.6% is held by the ten largest clones. Sequencing used PBMCs. These receptors were taken from a boy aged 2 to 10 in good health and CMV-seronegative.

As concerns this clone: One end of the junction fails to match germline, which may point to a read error. The chain couples TRBV15 to TRBJ1-3, with D perhaps TRBD1 (6 bases). CDR3 length: 15 residues. The germline V gene has CDR1 LNHNV and CDR2 YYDKDF (reference sequence). The CDR3 region has the DNA TGTGCCACCAGCGGAGGACAGCCAACTGGAAACACCGTATATTTT. It translates to CATSGGQPTGNTVYF. Supplemented by reference TRBV15 and TRBJ1-3, the full variable domain reads DAMVIQNPRYQVTQFGKPVTLSCSQTLNHNVMYWYQQKSSQAPKLLFHYYDKDFNNEADTPDNFQSRRPNTSFCFLDIRSPGLGDTAMYLCATSGGQPTGNTVYFGEGSWLTVV.

In this sample, this clone turned up a few times. The chain is built from TRBV10-3 and TRBJ1-3; 10 bases are a match to TRBD1. The CDR3 covers 15 residues. Trimming removed 4 bases from V and 6 bases from J; junction bases left unmatched: 6. Germline CDR1 is ENHRY and CDR2 is SYGVKD. CDR3 in amino acids: CAISVPTGGKNTIYF. CDR3 nucleotides: TGTGCCATCAGTGTACCGACAGGGGGCAAAAACACCATATATTTT.

This clone has more than one count but fewer than ten. In nucleotides, the CDR3 is TGTGCCAGCAGCTTGGTAGACATTACTGAAGCTTTCTTT. Translated, it gives CASSLVDITEAFF. The V and J genes are TRBV5-6 and TRBJ1-1; D is undetermined. There are 13 residues in the CDR3. V lost 0 bases and J 5 bases, leaving 8 bases between the germline ends. Germline V gene lookup returns CDR1 SGHDT and CDR2 YYEEEE.

The gene calls are TRBV7-9 and TRBJ1-2; D may be TRBD1 (6 bases). Germline V gives CDR1 SEHNR, CDR2 FQNEAQ (reference sequence). V lost 1 base and J 6 bases, leaving 15 bases between the germline ends. The CDR3 is made up of 15 amino acids. CDR3 sequence (DNA): TGTGCCAGCAGCTTAGGCAGGCAGGGGACGAATGGCTACACCTTC. Its translation: CASSLGRQGTNGYTF.

The chain joins TRBV30 to TRBJ1-1; 8 bases match TRBD1. Trimming cost V 5 bases and J 0 bases; bases outside gene matches: 2. The CDR3 runs to 13 residues. The germline V gene encodes CDR1 GTSNPN and CDR2 SVGIG (reference sequence). The CDR3 DNA follows: TGTGCCTGGCGACAGGGGATGAACACTGAAGCTTTCTTT. Amino acid sequence: CAWRQGMNTEAFF. Using reference TRBV30 and TRBJ1-1 for the parts outside the CDR3, the full variable domain is SQTIHQWPATLVQPVGSPLSLECTVEGTSNPNLYWYRQAAGRGLQLLFYSVGIGQISSEVPQNLSASRPQDRQFILSSKKLLLSDSGFYLCAWRQGMNTEAFFGQGTRLTVV.

V and J are TRBV18 and TRBJ2-7, with TRBD2 identical over 14 bases. In germline, CDR1 is KGHSH, CDR2 LQKENI. There are 17 residues in the CDR3. The trim removed 4 bases at V and 6 bases at J, leaving 11 bases unmatched. Written as DNA, the CDR3 is TGTGCCAGCTCACAGACGGGACTAGCGGGAGAATTCTCCGAGCAGTACTTC. Translated, it gives CASSQTGLAGEFSEQYF.

The rearrangement links TRBV5-1 to TRBJ1-1, with 9 bases lining up with TRBD1. Germline V gene lookup returns CDR1 SGHRS and CDR2 YFSETQ. Trimming cost V 3 bases and J 6 bases; bases outside gene matches: 9. The CDR3 is 15 amino acids. CDR3 region: CASSSGDRVKSEAFF. Here the CDR3 DNA reads TGCGCCAGCAGCTCAGGGGACAGGGTAAAATCTGAAGCTTTCTTT.

The chain carries TRBV15 and TRBJ2-7, with TRBD1 as a possible D gene (5 bases). Per the germline V gene, CDR1 is LNHNV and CDR2 is YYDKDF (reference sequence). The CDR3 consists of 15 residues. Trimming took 0 bases from V and 4 from J, leaving 13 bases between them. CDR3 residues: CATSRDFTQGYEQYF. The CDR3 DNA sequence: TGTGCCACCAGCAGAGATTTCACGCAGGGATACGAGCAGTACTTC.

This chain uses TRBV7-9 with TRBJ2-5; TRBD2 aligns across 11 bases. V gave up 4 bases and J gave up 5 bases; unmatched junction bases: 12. Germline V gene sequence: CDR1 SEHNR, CDR2 FQNEAQ (reference sequence). The CDR3 is 17 amino acids. The CDR3 DNA sequence: TGTGCCAGCAGCTCAACTAGCGGGGGCCCCAGGGAGGAGACCCAGTACTTC. The encoded protein is CASSSTSGGPREETQYF.

This sequence joins TRBV5-6 and TRBJ2-7; 14 bases fit TRBD2. The CDR3 contains 17 residues. Germline CDR1 is SGHDT and CDR2 is YYEEEE. V dropped 3 bases and J dropped 1; count of bases not matched to a gene: 6. This CDR3 is CASSYWTSGGPSYEQYF. CDR3 bases: TGTGCCAGCAGCTACTGGACTAGCGGGGGGCCTTCCTACGAGCAGTACTTC.

This chain joins TRBV5-1 and TRBJ2-3; 8 bases are a match to TRBD2. This CDR3 is 13 amino acids long. Germline V gene sequence: CDR1 SGHRS, CDR2 YFSETQ. Losses at the gene ends were 4 bases for V and 4 bases for J; bases not matched to a gene: 2. The chain's CDR3 is CASSPGGADTQYF. The CDR3, as DNA: TGCGCCAGCAGCCCCGGGGGGGCAGATACGCAGTATTTT.

The chain carries TRBV29-1 and TRBJ1-2, with D tentatively TRBD1 (5 bases). The germline V gene encodes CDR1 SQVTM and CDR2 ANQGSEA. V gave up 1 base and J gave up 6 bases, with 18 bases separating them. The CDR3 runs to 15 residues. CDR3 sequence (DNA): TGCAGCGTTGAAGCCCGCCAGGGACTAGGGGATGGCTACACCTTC. It yields the protein CSVEARQGLGDGYTF.

The genes are TRBV5-4 and TRBJ1-2, with 7 bases aligning to TRBD1. Trimming removed 0 bases from V and 6 bases from J; junction bases left unmatched: 2. The V gene's germline CDR1 is SGHNT and CDR2 YYREEE (reference sequence). The CDR3 length is 13 residues. The CDR3 spells CASSLVGGDGYTF. CDR3 nucleotide sequence: TGTGCCAGCAGCTTGGTAGGGGGCGATGGCTACACCTTC. Full variable domain (rest looked up from reference TRBV5-4 and TRBJ1-2): ETGVTQSPTHLIKTRGQQVTLRCSSQSGHNTVSWYQQALGQGPQFIFQYYREEENGRGNFPPRFSGLQFPNYSSELNVNALELDDSALYLCASSLVGGDGYTFGSGTRLTVV.

The chain recombines TRBV29-1 with TRBJ2-3; 7 positions agree with TRBD2. V shed 0 bases and J 7 bases; nucleotides not matched to a gene: 10. Germline values: CDR1 SQVTM, CDR2 ANQGSEA. CDR3 size: 15 residues. The CDR3: CSVEDQAGRGNTQYF. DNA of the CDR3: TGCAGCGTTGAAGATCAGGCGGGGAGGGGAAATACGCAGTATTTT.

With respect to this clone: In the same sample, other DNA sequences code for this CDR3. The genes are TRBV9 and TRBJ1-5; D ambiguous. V was clipped by 2 bases and J by 1 base, with 4 bases between them. Germline V gene data show CDR1 as SGDLS and CDR2 as YYNGEE. This CDR3 region has 13 residues. This CDR3 reads CASSVGSNQPQHF. Written as DNA, the CDR3 is TGTGCCAGCAGCGTGGGCAGCAATCAGCCCCAGCATTTT.

The chain recombines TRBV19 with TRBJ1-1, with 10 bases that match TRBD1. V lost 1 base to trimming and J lost 1 base; unmatched junction nucleotides: 3. This CDR3 contains 16 residues. The germline V gene encodes CDR1 LNHDA and CDR2 SQIVND (reference sequence). The DNA of the CDR3 is TGTGCCAGTAGTATAGGGGGGGACAGGGGGAACACTGAAGCTTTCTTT. It encodes CASSIGGDRGNTEAFF.

V gene TRBV5-6 combines with J gene TRBJ2-3, with unresolved D. V shed 0 bases and J shed 0 bases, with 11 bases lying between them. The germline V gene has CDR1 SGHDT and CDR2 YYEEEE. This CDR3 has 16 residues. CDR3 in amino acids: CASSLVPGTSTDTQYF. The CDR3, as DNA: TGTGCCAGCAGCTTGGTCCCAGGAACAAGCACAGATACGCAGTATTTT.

Comment on this clone: A junction end diverges from the germline sequence, so it may reflect a read error. V is TRBV7-7 and J is TRBJ2-5; 7 bases line up with TRBD1. The CDR3 is 12 amino acids. Germline V gives CDR1 SSHAT, CDR2 FNYEAQ (reference sequence). The CDR3 is CASSLDQGVQYF. The CDR3 nucleotides are TGTGCTAGCAGCTTAGACCAGGGGGTCCAGTACTTC.

This chain connects TRBV6-1 to TRBJ2-3, with D unclear. V lost 2 bases and J 2 bases, leaving 5 bases between the germline ends. The CDR3 is made up of 13 amino acids. Germline assignment: CDR1 MNHNS and CDR2 SASEGT. The CDR3 DNA reads TGTGCCAGCAGTGAACCCAACACAGATACGCAGTATTTT. Encoded protein: CASSEPNTDTQYF.

Points on this clone: At the DNA level, this CDR3 is encoded by other sequences in the same sample as well. The chain has TRBV6-5 and TRBJ2-3; 11 bases are shared with TRBD2. J lost 6 bases, V lost 6 bases, and 8 bases had no gene match. Germline V gives CDR1 MNHEY, CDR2 SVGAGI. The CDR3 contains 15 residues. The CDR3 bases are TGTGCCAGCAGAGGACTAGCGGGCCTAGGGGATACGCAGTATTTT. Its translation is CASRGLAGLGDTQYF.

CDR3 sequence (DNA): TGTGCCATCAACGACAGGGGAGGGAGCGAGCAGTACTTC. It encodes CAINDRGGSEQYF. The J gene is TRBJ2-5, the V gene TRBV10-3, with D maybe TRBD1 (8 bases). TRBJ2-7 explains the end of the DNA better; the J call may be wrong. Germline V gene data show CDR1 as ENHRY and CDR2 as SYGVKD. This CDR3 has 13 residues.

Details on this clone: At one of its ends the junction is not consistent with the germline gene, which may arise from a read error. The chain carries TRBV5-1 and TRBJ1-2; 11 nucleotides agree with TRBD1. CDR1 SGHRS and CDR2 YFSETQ come from the germline V gene. CDR3 length: 16 residues. The CDR3 nucleotides are TGCGCCAGCACCTTGGAAGGACAGGGGGCTTCGGGTGGCTACACCTTC. This codes for CASTLEGQGASGGYTF.

On this clone: A read error may produce the germline difference seen at one junction end. This sequence joins TRBV7-9 and TRBJ2-7, with D unresolved. Germline V gene sequence: CDR1 SEHNR, CDR2 FQNEAQ (reference sequence). The CDR3 sequence is 12 residues long. The CDR3 bases are TGTTCCAGCAGCTCAACATCCTACGAGCAGTACTTC. Its protein is CSSSSTSYEQYF.

The chain links TRBV19 to TRBJ2-1, with TRBD1 matching over 9 bases. The germline gives CDR1 LNHDA, CDR2 SQIVND (reference sequence). Germline trimming cut 7 bases from V and 5 bases from J; bases unmatched to any gene: 6. This CDR3 region has 14 residues. CDR3 region: CASNLQGADNEQFF. CDR3 coding DNA: TGTGCCAGTAACTTACAGGGGGCGGACAATGAGCAGTTCTTC.

The rearrangement joins TRBV11-2 to TRBJ2-3, with 12 bases lining up with TRBD2. CDR3 length: 19 residues. Germline CDR1 and CDR2: SGHAT and FQNNGV. With 1 base clipped from V and 0 bases from J, the junction kept 8 bases outside the gene matches. CDR3 residues: CASSLGTSGRTTSTDTQYF. The CDR3 DNA reads as TGTGCCAGCAGCTTAGGAACTAGCGGGAGGACCACTAGCACAGATACGCAGTATTTT.

The V gene is TRBV6-5, the J gene TRBJ2-2, with D unclear. CDR3 length: 15 amino acids. Deletions cut 8 bases from V and 2 bases from J, with 15 bases between. In germline, CDR1 is MNHEY, CDR2 SVGAGI. The chain's CDR3 is CASSLGEINTGELFF. CDR3 nucleotides: TGTGCCAGCTCCCTCGGTGAGATCAACACCGGGGAGCTGTTTTTT.

The rearrangement uses TRBV29-1 and TRBJ2-3; D is perhaps TRBD2 (5 bases). V shed 2 bases and J shed 1 base, with 7 bases lying between them. The CDR3 length is 13 residues. CDR1 is SQVTM and CDR2 is ANQGSEA in the germline V gene. The CDR3 nucleotides are TGCAGCGTTGAAACTAGTCGCACAGATACGCAGTATTTT. Its protein product is CSVETSRTDTQYF.